This entry lists 16 T cell receptor beta chains sequenced from one sample in a study of TIL therapy for anti-PD-1-resistant metastatic lung cancer. Time point defined: pre-treatment sample, taken before nivolumab and TIL therapy. This was the immunoSEQ v3 assay. Profiling relied on immunoSEQ multiplex PCR, and the TCRdb table lists in-frame clones only, not all of them. The sample holds more than 20,000 clones, more than 65% seen once. Material: blood, obtained at baseline. The receptors originated from a person between 25 and 80 years old with non-small cell lung cancer.

The chain has TRBV11-3 and TRBJ2-2, with D uncertain. With 5 bases removed from V and 1 base from J, the gap between germline ends came to 17 bases. In germline, CDR1 is SGHNT, CDR2 YENEEA. This CDR3 has 17 residues. CDR3 DNA: TGTGCCAGCAGCGCCGGTGGAACACCCGGGAACACCGGGGAGCTGTTTTTT. The encoded protein is CASSAGGTPGNTGELFF.

This chain uses TRBV6-2 or TRBV6-3 with TRBJ2-1; 11 bases align to TRBD2. CDR3 size: 20 residues. V shed 4 bases, J shed 0 bases, and the junction held 14 bases outside the gene matches. Per the germline V gene, CDR1 is MNHEY and CDR2 is SVGEGT. Written as DNA, the CDR3 is TGTGCCAGCAGTTTTTCTTCTAGCGGGGGGCCTGAAAGCTCCTACAATGAGCAGTTCTTC. It codes for CASSFSSSGGPESSYNEQFF.

This clone was picked up a small number of times. The chain links TRBV27 to TRBJ2-2; perhaps TRBD2 as D (6 bases). CDR1 and CDR2 (germline): MNHEY, SMNVEV (reference sequence). The CDR3 contains 15 residues. Between the trimmed V and J ends, which lost 5 bases and 1 base, there was a span of 11 bases. In DNA, the CDR3 is TGTGCCAGCAGTCTCCGTAGCGGGAACACCGGGGAGCTGTTTTTT. Its translation is CASSLRSGNTGELFF.

By share, this clone ranks as medium-sized. The chain carries TRBV3-1 (or the pseudogene TRBV3-2) and TRBJ1-5; D ambiguous. This CDR3 is built from 13 residues. Germline V gives CDR1 LGHDT, CDR2 YNNKEL (reference sequence). V was trimmed by 3 bases and J by 4 bases, leaving 7 bases between them. The CDR3 loop reads CASSQALNQPQHF. In DNA, the CDR3 is TGTGCCAGCAGCCAGGCCCTAAATCAGCCCCAGCATTTT.

The rearrangement joins TRBV19 to TRBJ2-1; TRBD2 matches 11 bases. CDR3 length equals 15 residues. V shed 7 bases, J shed 4 bases, and the junction held 6 bases outside the gene matches. From germline, CDR1 is LNHDA and CDR2 SQIVND (reference sequence). The CDR3 DNA is TGTGCCAGTAAAGCACTAGCGGGAGAATACAATGAGCAGTTCTTC. Translation: CASKALAGEYNEQFF.

This chain joins TRBV12-3 or TRBV12-4 and TRBJ1-1; D gene ambiguous. Trimming took 2 bases from V and 2 from J, leaving 6 bases between them. The CDR3 totals 13 residues. The CDR3 loop is CASSLRENTEAFF. The CDR3 nucleotides read TGTGCCAGCAGTTTAAGGGAAAACACTGAAGCTTTCTTT.

The chain carries TRBV30 and TRBJ1-6; 11 nucleotides align to TRBD1. CDR1 GTSNPN and CDR2 SVGIG come from the germline V gene (reference sequence). The CDR3 covers 18 residues. V lost 4 bases to trimming and J lost 1 base; unmatched junction nucleotides: 9. The DNA of the CDR3 is TGTGCCTGGATCCCTTACCGGGACAGGGGGTCCTATAATTCACCCCTCCACTTT. It codes for CAWIPYRDRGSYNSPLHF.

This clone occurred a few times. V usage is TRBV6-5 and J usage is TRBJ1-1; the D gene is possibly TRBD1 (6 bases). The CDR3 sequence is 11 residues long. V was shortened by 2 bases and J by 8 bases, with 6 bases between the two germline ends. CDR1 and CDR2 from the germline V gene are MNHEY and SVGAGI. DNA for the CDR3: TGTGCCAGCAGTTACGGACAGGAAGCTTTCTTT. Amino acids: CASSYGQEAFF.

The J gene is TRBJ2-2, the V gene TRBV4-1; D not resolved. CDR3 length: 15 residues. The germline CDR1 and CDR2 sequences are MGHRA and YSYEKL. The germline V and J ends were trimmed by 3 bases and 6 bases, with 14 bases remaining between them. The CDR3 region is CASSQTLSMPGELFF. Written as DNA, the CDR3 is TGCGCCAGCAGCCAGACCCTGTCTATGCCCGGGGAGCTGTTTTTT.

The CDR3 bases are TGTGCCAGCAGCCCCCAGGAGGGGCGCGGCACTGAAGCTTTCTTT. It encodes CASSPQEGRGTEAFF. V is TRBV7-2 and J is TRBJ1-1; TRBD1 is a possible D gene (5 bases). The ends were cut back, 5 bases at V and 4 bases at J, with 17 bases in the middle. Germline CDR1 and CDR2: SGHTA and FQGNSA. The CDR3 consists of 15 residues.

The gene calls are TRBV12-3 or TRBV12-4 and TRBJ2-1; the D gene is possibly TRBD2 (5 bases). The CDR3 has 11 amino acids. V was trimmed by 2 bases and J by 10 bases, leaving 6 bases between them. DNA of the CDR3: TGTGCCAGCAGTTTAAGAGGGGAGCAGTTCTTC. Translation gives CASSLRGEQFF.

In this sample, this clone turned up a few times. Other DNA sequences in the same sample also yield this CDR3. J is TRBJ2-1 and V is TRBV14; no clear D. Germline V CDR1 and CDR2: SGHDN, FVKESK. The CDR3 is 13 amino acids. V lost 5 bases, J lost 6 bases, and 11 bases lay in between. The CDR3 here is CASSSLPGNEQFF. The CDR3 coding sequence is TGTGCCAGCAGCAGCCTCCCGGGCAATGAGCAGTTCTTC.

The chain recombines TRBV6-5 with TRBJ2-3, with a weak D call TRBD2 (7 bases). Between the trimmed V and J ends, which lost 7 bases and 2 bases, there was a span of 13 bases. The CDR3 has 14 amino acids. The germline V gene has CDR1 MNHEY and CDR2 SVGAGI. The CDR3 loop is CASKGGALTDTQYF. The CDR3 coding sequence is TGTGCCAGCAAGGGGGGGGCTCTCACAGATACGCAGTATTTT.

This clone was detected only a few times. The rearrangement joins TRBV29-1 to TRBJ1-3; D perhaps matches TRBD1 (5 bases). The CDR3 is 14 amino acids. Germline lookup yields CDR1 SQVTM and CDR2 ANQGSEA. The V and J ends lost 6 bases and 4 bases respectively, with 16 bases between them. The CDR3 loop is CSVSGLPKGNTIYF. Written as DNA, the CDR3 is TGCAGCGTGTCGGGACTACCGAAGGGAAACACCATATATTTT.

A few counts support this clone. The gene calls are TRBV18 and TRBJ1-5; D is ambiguous. Germline loops: CDR1 KGHSH, CDR2 LQKENI. Deletions cut 2 bases from V and 6 bases from J, with 5 bases between. CDR3 size: 12 residues. The CDR3 here is CASSPSGQPQHF. The CDR3 DNA reads as TGTGCCAGCTCACCATCGGGTCAGCCCCAGCATTTT. The full variable domain, in which reference TRBV18 and TRBJ1-5 provide the parts outside the CDR3, is NAGVMQNPRHLVRRRGQEARLRCSPMKGHSHVYWYRQLPEEGLKFMVYLQKENIIDESGMPKERFSAEFPKEGPSILRIQQVVRGDSAAYFCASSPSGQPQHFGDGTRLSIL.

The chain is built from TRBV2 and TRBJ1-1; D call uncertain. The V and J ends lost 1 base and 0 bases respectively, with 3 bases between them. Germline V gene lookup returns CDR1 SNHLY and CDR2 FYNNEI. This CDR3 spans 13 amino acids. The CDR3 loop is CASSEEMNTEAFF. Written as DNA, the CDR3 is TGTGCCAGCAGTGAAGAGATGAACACTGAAGCTTTCTTT.